The rows below give T cell receptor beta chains drawn from one sample of a study of T-cell reconstitution after alpha-beta-depleted transplantation in children. TCRdb reprocessed the PCR reads via MiXCR and lists one record per CDR3 protein. The sample holds 200,000 to 250,000 distinct CDR3 sequences, approximately 9% seen once. Sequencing used PBMCs from the stem cell graft donor, obtained from the stem cell graft. The receptors shown here come from a human donor who donated a stem cell graft to a child with acute lymphoblastic leukemia. Both conserved end residues are part of each CDR3. D genes are given only for firm matches. Size is stated for part of the rows, as once, few or many counts, or as a class when the clone is expanded.

TRBV7-8	TRBD2	TRBJ2-7	many	CASSLEVRLAGYEQYF	TGTGCCAGCAGCTTAGAGGTTCGGCTAGCGGGGTACGAGCAGTACTTC
TRBV6-5	NA	TRBJ1-5	few	CASSTQSDQPQHF	TGTGCCAGCAGTACCCAAAGCGATCAGCCCCAGCATTTT
TRBV11-3	TRBD1	TRBJ2-3	few	CASSSGQGEDTQYF	TGTGCCAGCAGCTCTGGACAGGGGGAGGATACGCAGTATTTT
TRBV4-2	NA	TRBJ2-7	NA	CASSQDLAGQNYEQYF	TGTGCCAGCAGCCAAGATTTGGCTGGCCAGAACTACGAGCAGTACTTC
TRBV28	NA	TRBJ2-7	many	CASSSPPRYEQYF	TGTGCCAGCAGTTCCCCTCCCCGGTACGAGCAGTACTTC
TRBV12-3/TRBV12-4	TRBD1	TRBJ2-5	many	CASSRQGIPETQYF	TGTGCCAGCAGTCGACAGGGGATTCCAGAGACCCAGTACTTC
TRBV6-1	TRBD1	TRBJ2-1	NA	CASSAISGGGSSYNEQFF	TGTGCCAGCAGTGCCATATCAGGGGGCGGAAGCTCCTACAATGAGCAGTTCTTC
TRBV5-1	NA	TRBJ1-1	many	CASSFEGRGTEAFF	TGTGCCAGCAGTTTCGAGGGCAGGGGCACTGAAGCTTTCTTT
TRBV4-1	TRBD2	TRBJ2-1	few	CASSPPSGGNNEQFF	TGCGCCAGCAGCCCCCCCAGCGGGGGAAACAATGAGCAGTTCTTC
TRBV7-9	TRBD2	TRBJ2-5	many	CASSLGTRQVQETQYF	TGTGCCAGCAGCTTAGGGACTAGACAAGTACAAGAGACCCAGTACTTC
TRBV6-1	NA	TRBJ2-3	NA	CASSKGGAQVTDTQYF	TGTGCCAGCAGCAAAGGGGGGGCGCAGGTCACAGATACGCAGTATTTT
TRBV7-9	NA	TRBJ1-1	few	CASSHAGTNTEAFF	TGTGCCAGCAGCCACGCGGGGACAAACACTGAAGCTTTCTTT
TRBV7-2	NA	TRBJ2-1	NA	CASSLVYNEQFF	TGTGCCAGCAGCTTAGTCTACAATGAGCAGTTCTTC
TRBV6-4	NA	TRBJ1-6	NA	CASSDSYRANLGSPLHF	TGTGCCAGCAGTGACTCCTACAGGGCAAACTTAGGGTCACCCCTCCACTTT
TRBV11-2	TRBD1	TRBJ2-2	few	CASSLQTGQGDTGELFF	TGTGCCAGCAGCTTACAAACGGGACAGGGGGACACCGGGGAGCTGTTTTTT
TRBV4-3	NA	TRBJ1-1	many	CASSQYRDMNTEAFF	TGCGCCAGCAGCCAATACAGGGACATGAACACTGAAGCTTTCTTT
TRBV6-2/TRBV6-3	TRBD1	TRBJ2-2	many	CASQPPVGQGRTGELFF	TGTGCCAGTCAGCCACCTGTGGGACAGGGAAGAACCGGGGAGCTGTTTTTT
TRBV29-1	TRBD1	TRBJ1-1	few	CSGYAGGMGNTEAFF	TGCAGCGGATACGCAGGGGGCATGGGGAACACTGAAGCTTTCTTT
TRBV5-5	TRBD2	TRBJ2-3	many	CASTRTPGSGGTDTQYF	TGTGCCAGCACCAGAACCCCAGGGAGCGGGGGAACAGATACGCAGTATTTT
TRBV6-1	NA	TRBJ2-3	few	CASSRSAGAGTDTQYF	TGTGCCAGCAGCAGATCGGCGGGGGCCGGCACAGATACGCAGTATTTT
TRBV6-1	NA	TRBJ1-2	NA	CASRDTDSPPNYGYTF	TGTGCCAGCAGGGACACCGACAGTCCCCCTAACTATGGCTACACCTTC
TRBV27	NA	TRBJ2-2	NA	CASRNGVAGELFF	TGTGCCAGCAGGAACGGCGTTGCCGGGGAGCTGTTTTTT
TRBV2	TRBD1	TRBJ1-6	few	CASSRRGDSPLHF	TGTGCCAGCAGCCGCAGGGGGGATTCACCCCTCCACTTT
TRBV20-1	TRBD1	TRBJ2-2	NA	CSARTDRAPGELFF	TGCAGTGCTAGGACGGACAGGGCCCCCGGGGAGCTGTTTTTT
TRBV29-1	NA	TRBJ2-6	few	CSTGDSGANVLTF	TGCAGCACCGGGGACTCTGGGGCCAACGTCCTGACTTTC
TRBV19	NA	TRBJ2-1	NA	CASSSRVSNEQFF	TGTGCCAGTAGTTCGCGGGTATCCAATGAGCAGTTCTTC
TRBV6-1	NA	TRBJ2-3	few	CASSRRSPGATDTQYF	TGTGCCAGCAGTAGACGATCCCCCGGGGCCACAGATACGCAGTATTTT
TRBV7-9	NA	TRBJ1-6	many	CASSLAVVGSPLHF	TGTGCCAGCAGCTTAGCAGTAGTGGGGTCACCCCTCCACTTT
TRBV4-2	TRBD1	TRBJ2-3	many	CASSPDRGGSDTQYF	TGTGCCAGCAGCCCCGACAGGGGGGGATCAGATACGCAGTATTTT
TRBV5-1	NA	TRBJ2-2	NA	CASSLYPLATGELFF	TGCGCCAGCAGCTTGTATCCTCTAGCCACCGGGGAGCTGTTTTTT
TRBV12-3/TRBV12-4	NA	TRBJ1-5	few	CASSLSPGAGNQPQHF	TGTGCCAGCAGTTTAAGCCCCGGGGCCGGCAATCAGCCCCAGCATTTT
TRBV3-1	NA	TRBJ2-7	many	CASSQVKPQGYEQYF	TGTGCCAGCAGCCAAGTGAAACCCCAAGGCTACGAGCAGTACTTC
TRBV29-1	TRBD1	TRBJ2-7	few	CSVESGQGFHEQYF	TGCAGCGTTGAGTCGGGACAGGGCTTCCACGAGCAGTACTTC
TRBV30	TRBD1	TRBJ1-5	few	CAWDREINQPQHF	TGTGCCTGGGACAGGGAGATCAATCAGCCCCAGCATTTT
TRBV3-1	NA	TRBJ2-1	NA	CASSQERVRGLNEQFF	TGTGCCAGCAGCCAAGAAAGGGTTAGGGGTCTCAATGAGCAGTTCTTC